The rows below give T cell receptor beta chains drawn from one sample of a study of CD8+CD57+ T cells in acquired aplastic anemia. TCRdb ran MiXCR on the reads and lists one entry per CDR3 protein. Here the sample spans around 250,000 distinct CDR3 sequences, less than 85% being singletons. The sequenced sample was sorted CD4+, CD8+, or CD8+CD57+ T cells (not recorded which) from PBMCs. Receptor source: a human donor with aplastic anemia. Both conserved end residues are part of each CDR3. A D gene is named only where the DNA matches it firmly. Not all rows give a size; the values are once, few, many and, for expanded clones, a class.

DNA | CDR3 | D | V | size | J
TGTGCCAGCAGCTTACACCGGCTAGCGGGAGAACAAGAGACCCAGTACTTC | CASSLHRLAGEQETQYF | TRBD2 | TRBV11-2 | . | TRBJ2-5
TGTGCCAGCAGCAGAGACTCCGGTAGTGGGAAGACAGATACGCAGTATTTT | CASSRDSGSGKTDTQYF | . | TRBV9 | . | TRBJ2-3
TGCAGTGCCAGTAGTTGGGGACGCAACACTGAAGCTTTCTTT | CSASSWGRNTEAFF | . | TRBV20-1 | once | TRBJ1-1
TGTGCCAGCTATGGGGGGACCGGGGAGCTGTTTGATGGGCAGTTCTTC | CASYGGTGELFDGQFF | . | TRBV7-3 | . | TRBJ2-1
TGTGCCAGCAGCGGGGAGGGCAAAGTTGGTTCGGCCAAGACTTTC | CASSGEGKVGSAKTF | TRBD2 | TRBV7-9 | . | TRBJ2-6
TGTGCCATCAGTGCCTCTGATGGAAACACCATATATTTT | CAISASDGNTIYF | . | TRBV10-3 | . | TRBJ1-3
TGTGCCAGCAGCACCTTTAACACGGACACTGAAGCTTTCTTT | CASSTFNTDTEAFF | . | TRBV9 | . | TRBJ1-1
TGTGCCAGCAGCTTAGCAGGGGATAGCAATCAGCCCCAGCATTTT | CASSLAGDSNQPQHF | . | TRBV7-9 | . | TRBJ1-5
TGTGCCAGCAGCTTAGATCTGACAGGAATGAACACTGAAGCTTTCTTT | CASSLDLTGMNTEAFF | . | TRBV11-3 | . | TRBJ1-1
TGTGCCAGTAGTATAGTGGAGGGGAGCTATGGCTACACCTTC | CASSIVEGSYGYTF | . | TRBV5-4 | once | TRBJ1-2
TGTGCCAGCAGCTTAGCGGGGAGCCACGATACGTTCTTT | CASSLAGSHDTFF | . | TRBV7-8 | . | TRBJ2-1
TGTGCCACCAGCAGGATAGGAACAAGGGATTCCACTGATGCTTTCTTT | CATSRIGTRDSTDAFF | . | TRBV15 | . | TRBJ1-1
TGTGCCAGCGGGGACGTGGGGGGGGATACGCCTGAAGTTGGCTTT | CASGDVGGDTPEVGF | . | TRBV2 | . | TRBJ1-1
TGCAGCGTCACGGACAGAGAATCCTACGAGCAGTACTTC | CSVTDRESYEQYF | . | TRBV29-1 | once | TRBJ2-7
TGTGCCAGCAGCTTAGGGGGAGATCGAGAGAGACCCAATTTC | CASSLGGDRERPNF | . | TRBV7-8 | . | TRBJ2-5
TGTGGTGCCAGCATCGGCGGGGGCCAGGATGAGCAGTTCTTC | CGASIGGGQDEQFF | . | TRBV24-1 | . | TRBJ2-1
TGTGCCGGCAGCCTGGGACAGGGGAGCACTGGAGCTTTCTTT | CAGSLGQGSTGAFF | TRBD1 | TRBV6-6 | . | TRBJ1-1
TGTGCCAGCAGTGAGGAATGGCAGGGGAGCAATCAGCCCCAGCATTTT | CASSEEWQGSNQPQHF | . | TRBV2 | . | TRBJ1-5
TGTGCCAGCAGCTCCGACGGAGGGCTGGATACTCAGCAGTTT | CASSSDGGLDTQQF | . | TRBV15 | . | TRBJ2-3
TGTGCCAGCAGTGAAGGGGGGATCCATGAGCAGCACTTC | CASSEGGIHEQHF | . | TRBV7-8 | . | TRBJ2-1
TGTGCCAGCAGCTTCCCGGGAGGACGCGACAATGAGCAGTTCTTC | CASSFPGGRDNEQFF | TRBD2 | TRBV7-8 | once | TRBJ2-1
TGTGCCAGCTCACTGACAGGAGCCCCAAATGAAAAACTGTTTTTT | CASSLTGAPNEKLFF | . | TRBV18 | . | TRBJ1-4
TGCGCCAGCAGCCAAGGCCCTGCACGCGGTGACACCTTC | CASSQGPARGDTF | . | TRBV7-9 | . | TRBJ1-2
TGTGCCAGCGGCGTAGCGGGCACTCCCAATACGCATTTT | CASGVAGTPNTHF | TRBD2 | TRBV7-8 | . | TRBJ2-3
TGTGCCACCAGGAGAAGCAGGGAGCAGGATGCCCAGTACTTC | CATRRSREQDAQYF | . | TRBV24-1 | . | TRBJ2-5
TGTGCCAGCAGCTCACATGGGACCGGGAACACTACCGAGTACTTC | CASSSHGTGNTTEYF | . | TRBV7-9 | . | TRBJ2-5
TGCGCCAGCAGCCATACAGACGGTGTCTACGAGCAGTACTTC | CASSHTDGVYEQYF | . | TRBV4-3 | . | TRBJ2-7
TGTGCCAGTAGTGTGGACAGGGATAGCAATCAGCCCCAGCATTTT | CASSVDRDSNQPQHF | TRBD1 | TRBV19 | . | TRBJ1-5
TGTGCCATTTTGGGAGATACGCAGTATTTT | CAILGDTQYF | . | TRBV9 | . | TRBJ2-3
TGTGCCAGCAGCCGATCCGGCGGATATCAATATACCTCTTTCTTT | CASSRSGGYQYTSFF | . | TRBV7-3 | once | TRBJ1-1
TGTGCCAGCAGCTTGGGGCCAGATGCGGAGGAGACCAAGTACTTC | CASSLGPDAEETKYF | . | TRBV9 | . | TRBJ2-5
TGTGCCAGACAGTTAGCGGGGGGTACCCAGACCCAGTATTTT | CARQLAGGTQTQYF | TRBD2 | TRBV7-9 | . | TRBJ2-3
TGTGCCAGTAGTATATGGGATCAGCCCCAGCATTTT | CASSIWDQPQHF | . | TRBV19 | . | TRBJ1-5
TGTGCCAGCAGCTTAGGGGCAGACCCCCATAGCAATCAGCCCCAGTACTTC | CASSLGADPHSNQPQYF | . | TRBV7-8 | once | TRBJ2-5
TGTGCCAGCAGCGGCCGACAGCAAACATATGGCTACACCTTC | CASSGRQQTYGYTF | . | TRBV7-4 | . | TRBJ1-2
TGTGCCAGCAGTACTATGGCTAGCGGGCCGCCATACAATGAGCAGTTC | CASSTMASGPPYNEQF | TRBD2 | TRBV19 | . | TRBJ2-7
TGCGCCAGCAGCTTGCGGGCGGACGATAACCATGGCTACACCTTC | CASSLRADDNHGYTF | . | TRBV7-8 | . | TRBJ1-2
TGTGCCATCAGTGACGGGAACACTGAAGCTTTCTTT | CAISDGNTEAFF | . | TRBV10-3 | few | TRBJ1-1
TGTGCCAGCAGCTCAGTGCCGGGCCACAATGAGCAGTTCTTC | CASSSVPGHNEQFF | . | TRBV13 | . | TRBJ2-1
TGCAGTGCTAGAGATCCGTATTCGCGGTACTTC | CSARDPYSRYF | . | TRBV20-1 | . | TRBJ2-7
TGTGCCAGCAGCTCAGGGCCGGGAGGGAACCCTGAAGCTTTCTTT | CASSSGPGGNPEAFF | . | TRBV7-9 | . | TRBJ1-1
TGCAGTGCCCCTCGGACTAGCGGGGACCAAGAGACCCAGTACTTC | CSAPRTSGDQETQYF | TRBD2 | TRBV20-1 | . | TRBJ2-5
TGTGCCAGCAGCTTTACTAGCGGACAGGTCGAAGAGACCCAGTACTTC | CASSFTSGQVEETQYF | . | TRBV5-4 | . | TRBJ2-5
TGCGCCAGCAGCTTGGAGGGGGCGGACGAGCAGTACTTC | CASSLEGADEQYF | TRBD1 | TRBV5-1 | . | TRBJ2-7
TGTGCCATCAGTGAAAGCGGGGAGTCCCAAGAGACCCAGTACTTC | CAISESGESQETQYF | TRBD2 | TRBV10-3 | few | TRBJ2-5
TGTGCCAGCAGCAGGGGTCTCAGACAAGAGACCCAGTACTTC | CASSRGLRQETQYF | . | TRBV11-1 | . | TRBJ2-5
TGTGCCAGCAGCTTAGGGGGACGCCACGATACGCAGTTTTTC | CASSLGGRHDTQFF | . | TRBV7-2 | . | TRBJ2-1
TGTGCCAGCAGCTTACAGGCAGCGCGCGGCTACACCTTC | CASSLQAARGYTF | . | TRBV5-1 | . | TRBJ1-2
TGTGCCAGCAGCTTAGCTAGAGCACCCAGCACGCAGTCTTTT | CASSLARAPSTQSF | . | TRBV7-3 | . | TRBJ2-3
TGTGCCAGCAGATTTACTAGCGGGAGCGTTGAGCAGTACTTC | CASRFTSGSVEQYF | TRBD2 | TRBV27 | . | TRBJ2-7
TGTGCCAGCAGTGCCAGTAGTTGGGGACGCAAGAACACTGAAGCTTTCTTT | CASSASSWGRKNTEAFF | . | TRBV25-1 | few | TRBJ1-1
TGCAGTGCTAGGGGAGCGGGGGGACCAGAGACCCAGTACTTC | CSARGAGGPETQYF | TRBD2 | TRBV20-1 | . | TRBJ2-5
TGTGCCAGTAGCGCCGGGACCGGCGGCTTCGATACGCAGTATTTT | CASSAGTGGFDTQYF | . | TRBV19 | once | TRBJ2-3